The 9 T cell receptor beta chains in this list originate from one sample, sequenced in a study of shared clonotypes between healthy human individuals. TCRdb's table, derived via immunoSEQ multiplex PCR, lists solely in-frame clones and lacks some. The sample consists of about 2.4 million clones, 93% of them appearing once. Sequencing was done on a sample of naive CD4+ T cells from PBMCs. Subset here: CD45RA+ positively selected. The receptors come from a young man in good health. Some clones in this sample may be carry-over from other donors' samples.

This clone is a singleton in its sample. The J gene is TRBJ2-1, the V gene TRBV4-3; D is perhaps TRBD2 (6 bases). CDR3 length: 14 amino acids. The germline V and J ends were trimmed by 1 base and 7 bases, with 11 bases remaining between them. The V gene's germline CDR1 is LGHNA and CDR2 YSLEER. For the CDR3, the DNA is TGCGCCAGCAGCCAAGGCACGACTAGGAATGAGCAGTTCTTC. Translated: CASSQGTTRNEQFF.

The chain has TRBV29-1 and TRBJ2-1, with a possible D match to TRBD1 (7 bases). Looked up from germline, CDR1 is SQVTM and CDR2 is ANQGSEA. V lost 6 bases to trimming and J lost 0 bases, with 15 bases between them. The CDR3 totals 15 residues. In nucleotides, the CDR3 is TGCAGCGTCGGAGGGACAGAGAGCTCCTACAATGAGCAGTTCTTC. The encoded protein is CSVGGTESSYNEQFF.

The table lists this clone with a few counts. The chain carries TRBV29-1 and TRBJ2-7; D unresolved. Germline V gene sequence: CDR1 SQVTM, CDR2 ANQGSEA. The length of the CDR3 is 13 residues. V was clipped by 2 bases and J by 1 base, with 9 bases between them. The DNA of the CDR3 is TGCAGCGTTGAATATTATGGATCCTACGAGCAGTACTTC. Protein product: CSVEYYGSYEQYF.

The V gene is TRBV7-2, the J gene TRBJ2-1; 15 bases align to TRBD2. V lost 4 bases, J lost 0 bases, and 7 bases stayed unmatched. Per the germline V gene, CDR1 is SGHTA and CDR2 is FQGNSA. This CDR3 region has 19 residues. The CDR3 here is CASSSGLAGGPSSYNEQFF. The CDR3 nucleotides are TGTGCCAGCAGCTCCGGACTAGCGGGAGGGCCGAGCTCCTACAATGAGCAGTTCTTC.

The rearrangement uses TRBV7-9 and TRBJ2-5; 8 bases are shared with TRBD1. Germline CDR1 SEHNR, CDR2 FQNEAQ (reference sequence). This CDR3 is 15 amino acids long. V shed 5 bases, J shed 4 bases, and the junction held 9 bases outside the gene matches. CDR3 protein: CASSDRQGIVETQYF. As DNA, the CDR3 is TGTGCCAGCAGCGATCGACAGGGGATTGTAGAGACCCAGTACTTC.

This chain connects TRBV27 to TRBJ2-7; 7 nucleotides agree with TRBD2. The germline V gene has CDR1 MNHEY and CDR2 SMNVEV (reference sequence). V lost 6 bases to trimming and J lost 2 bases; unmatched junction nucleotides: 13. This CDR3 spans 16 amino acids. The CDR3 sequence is CASRGLGGARAYEQYF. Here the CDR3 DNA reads TGTGCCAGCAGGGGGCTGGGAGGGGCGCGAGCCTACGAGCAGTACTTC.

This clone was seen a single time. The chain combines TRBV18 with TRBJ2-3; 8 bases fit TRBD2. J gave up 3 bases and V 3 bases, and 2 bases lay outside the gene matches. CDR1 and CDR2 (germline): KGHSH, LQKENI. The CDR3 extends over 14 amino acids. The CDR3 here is CASSPASGTDTQYF. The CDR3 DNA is TGTGCCAGCTCACCGGCTAGCGGGACAGATACGCAGTATTTT.

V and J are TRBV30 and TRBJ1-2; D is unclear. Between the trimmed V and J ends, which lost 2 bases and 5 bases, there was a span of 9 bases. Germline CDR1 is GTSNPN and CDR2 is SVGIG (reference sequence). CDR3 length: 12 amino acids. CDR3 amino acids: CAWSFGPYGYTF. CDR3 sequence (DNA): TGTGCCTGGAGTTTTGGGCCTTATGGCTACACCTTC.

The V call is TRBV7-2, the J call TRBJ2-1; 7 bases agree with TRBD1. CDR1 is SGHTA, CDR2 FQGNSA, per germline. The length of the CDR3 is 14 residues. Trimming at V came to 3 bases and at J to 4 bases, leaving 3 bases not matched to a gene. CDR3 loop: CASSFGTVYNEQFF. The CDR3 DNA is TGTGCCAGCAGCTTCGGGACAGTGTACAATGAGCAGTTCTTC.